Below are 6 T cell receptor beta chains sequenced from a single sample in a study of OX40 agonist ivuxolimab in advanced cancers. Measured with immunoSEQ multiplex PCR; TCRdb has only the in-frame clones, and not every one. The sample carries about 86,000 clones, roughly 87% recorded once. The sequencing used CD4+ or CD8+ T cells sorted from blood, collected in a trial of the OX40 agonist ivuxolimab. The receptors were gathered from an adult with an advanced solid tumor such as melanoma, head and neck, liver or kidney cancer.

The chain is built from TRBV6-1 and TRBJ2-1, with TRBD2 matching 15 bases. CDR1 is MNHNS, CDR2 SASEGT, per germline. The V segment lost 4 bases and the J segment 4 bases; nucleotides outside the gene matches: 5. The CDR3 sequence is 17 residues long. CDR3 sequence: CASSGRTSGGAYNEQFF. CDR3 nucleotide sequence: TGTGCCAGCAGTGGCCGGACTAGCGGGGGGGCATACAATGAGCAGTTCTTC.

The CDR3 region is CASSPPQGDPNEKLFF. The CDR3 DNA is TGTGCCAGCTCACCTCCACAGGGGGACCCTAATGAAAAACTGTTTTTT. This chain joins TRBV18 and TRBJ1-4, with 8 bases that match TRBD1. This CDR3 is built from 16 residues. From germline, CDR1 is KGHSH and CDR2 LQKENI. V shed 3 bases and J 3 bases; nucleotides not matched to a gene: 6.

This clone was observed once. This CDR3 is CASSVRETQYF. In nucleotides, the CDR3 is TGTGCCAGCAGCGTACGAGAGACCCAGTACTTC. This chain links TRBV9 with TRBJ2-5; no firm D call. CDR1 is SGDLS, CDR2 YYNGEE, per germline. V lost 1 base and J 4 bases, leaving 2 bases between the germline ends. The CDR3 has 11 amino acids.

This sequence joins TRBV2 and TRBJ2-1; 9 bases map to TRBD2. In germline, CDR1 is SNHLY, CDR2 FYNNEI. The CDR3 sequence is 13 residues long. Germline trimming cut 8 bases from V and 6 bases from J; bases unmatched to any gene: 5. CDR3 nucleotide sequence: TGTGCCAGCGGGCGGGGGGGCGTCAATGAGCAGTTCTTC. Protein sequence: CASGRGGVNEQFF.

The CDR3 loop is CAISPTSGKGANTGELFF. For the CDR3, the DNA is TGTGCCATCAGCCCGACTAGCGGGAAAGGGGCGAACACCGGGGAGCTGTTTTTT. The gene calls are TRBV10-3 and TRBJ2-2; TRBD2 agrees at 11 bases. Germline values: CDR1 ENHRY, CDR2 SYGVKD. CDR3 length equals 18 residues. V lost 6 bases, J lost 0 bases, and 9 bases stayed unmatched.

V is TRBV2 and J is TRBJ2-2; D call uncertain. The CDR3 sequence is 12 residues long. Germline CDR1 is SNHLY and CDR2 is FYNNEI. Trimming removed 7 bases from V and 3 bases from J, with 6 bases in between. Written as DNA, the CDR3 is TGTGCCAGCACATATTACACCGGGGAGCTGTTTTTT. Translating gives CASTYYTGELFF.